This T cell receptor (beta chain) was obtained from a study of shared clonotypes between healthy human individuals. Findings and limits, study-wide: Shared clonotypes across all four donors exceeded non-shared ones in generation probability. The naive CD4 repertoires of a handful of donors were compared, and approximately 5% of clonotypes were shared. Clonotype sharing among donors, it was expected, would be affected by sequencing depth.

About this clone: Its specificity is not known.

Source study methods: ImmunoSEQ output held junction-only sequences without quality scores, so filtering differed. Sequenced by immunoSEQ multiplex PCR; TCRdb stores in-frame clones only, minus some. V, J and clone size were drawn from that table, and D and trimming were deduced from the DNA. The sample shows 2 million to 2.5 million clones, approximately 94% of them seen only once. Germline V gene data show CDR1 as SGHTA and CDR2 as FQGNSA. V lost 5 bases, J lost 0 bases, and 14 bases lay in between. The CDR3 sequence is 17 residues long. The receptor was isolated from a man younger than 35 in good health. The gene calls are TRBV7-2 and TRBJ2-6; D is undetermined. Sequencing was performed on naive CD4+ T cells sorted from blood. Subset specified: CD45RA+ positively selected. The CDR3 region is CASSPAFRSSGANVLTF. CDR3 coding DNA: TGTGCCAGCAGCCCCGCTTTTCGGAGCTCTGGGGCCAACGTCCTGACTTTC.